This TCR beta chain was recovered during a study of T cells after yellow fever vaccination. The CDR3 runs 15 residues. V was pared by 1 base and J by 8 bases, with 11 bases of the junction left unmatched. Germline loops: CDR1 SGHKS, CDR2 YYEKEE (reference sequence). The authors made TCR cDNA by 5'RACE template switching, adding a universal primer site and UMIs. Each CDR3 protein gets one entry after TCRdb re-called the 5' RACE reads with MiXCR. The data show approximately 160,000 distinct CDR3 sequences, approximately 6.2% seen once. This clonotype was picked up many times. This chain connects TRBV5-5 to TRBJ1-2, with 7 bases lining up with TRBD1. The sample was CD4+ T cells sorted from PBMCs, taken on the day of the first yellow fever vaccination. The receptor comes from a man aged 18 to 30 who received the YFV17D yellow fever vaccine. The CDR3 is CASSLWTGLRGGYTF. The CDR3 coding sequence is TGTGCCAGCAGCTTGTGGACAGGCTTGCGGGGAGGCTACACCTTC.